The next 14 T cell receptor beta chains were all read from a single sample in a study of shared T cell receptors in the human thymus. The method was immunoSEQ multiplex PCR; TCRdb's version includes in-frame clones alone and lacks a portion of them. The profile shows over 450,000 clones, approximately 80% of them singletons. The same specimen was also included in a second study, on human thymus T cells.

Input material: thymocytes. The receptor source for this set is a boy younger than two with a congenital heart defect.

This clone was observed a single time. CDR3 sequence: CASSTPPDRETANYGYTF. The CDR3 DNA follows: TGTGCCAGTAGTACACCCCCGGACAGGGAGACCGCTAACTATGGCTACACCTTC. V gene TRBV19 combines with J gene TRBJ1-2, with TRBD1 matching 8 bases. The CDR3 runs 18 residues. Germline V lookup: CDR1 LNHDA, CDR2 SQIVND (reference sequence). V lost 4 bases to trimming and J lost 0 bases; unmatched junction nucleotides: 13.

The sample holds one count of this clone. This rearrangement joins TRBV28 to TRBJ2-7, with 7 nucleotides matching TRBD2. J was trimmed by 1 base and V by 4 bases; bases with no gene match: 7. This CDR3 is 15 amino acids long. The germline V gene has CDR1 MDHEN and CDR2 SYDVKM. The CDR3 region has the DNA TGTGCCAGCAGTTCTAGCGGCACACGATCCTACGAGCAGTACTTC. Its translation is CASSSSGTRSYEQYF.

The chain combines TRBV7-2 with TRBJ2-3; 8 nucleotides align to TRBD2. This CDR3 is built from 16 residues. Trimming cost V 2 bases and J 0 bases; bases outside gene matches: 4. Germline V lookup: CDR1 SGHTA, CDR2 FQGNSA. CDR3 loop: CASSLRASGSTDTQYF. CDR3 sequence (DNA): TGTGCCAGCAGCTTAAGGGCTAGCGGGAGCACAGATACGCAGTATTTT.

The rearrangement uses TRBV5-6 and TRBJ2-4; D possibly corresponds to TRBD1 (5 bases). The CDR3 is 16 amino acids. Germline lookup yields CDR1 SGHDT and CDR2 YYEEEE. The V end lost 6 bases, the J end lost 0 bases, and 16 bases lay between the germline ends. CDR3 DNA sequence: TGTGCCAGCACTCAGTGGTCCCAGGGAGCCAAAAACATTCAGTACTTC. Translating gives CASTQWSQGAKNIQYF.

The rearrangement links TRBV7-9 to TRBJ2-7, with D tentatively TRBD1 (5 bases). Germline V gives CDR1 SEHNR, CDR2 FQNEAQ (reference sequence). The CDR3 contains 13 residues. V lost 2 bases to trimming and J lost 6 bases, with 11 bases between them. As DNA, the CDR3 is TGTGCCAGCAGCTTAAAATTGGGGCCCGAGCAGTACTTC. It is translated as CASSLKLGPEQYF.

The chain is built from TRBV7-9 and TRBJ2-3, with TRBD2 matching over 13 bases. Unmatched junction bases numbered 10, after V lost 1 base and J lost 6 bases. Germline values: CDR1 SEHNR, CDR2 FQNEAQ (reference sequence). CDR3 length equals 18 residues. The CDR3 sequence: CASSLEGLAGVARDTQYF. DNA of the CDR3: TGTGCCAGCAGCTTAGAAGGACTAGCGGGAGTGGCGAGGGATACGCAGTATTTT.

This chain joins TRBV9 and TRBJ2-7; D may be TRBD2 (6 bases). Looked up from germline, CDR1 is SGDLS and CDR2 is YYNGEE. Trimming stripped 0 bases from V and 3 bases from J, with 7 bases between. This CDR3 spans 13 amino acids. CDR3 residues: CASSVGGDYEQYF. The CDR3 DNA sequence: TGTGCCAGCAGCGTAGGGGGGGACTACGAGCAGTACTTC.

The CDR3 loop reads CASMPQGATYEQYF. The CDR3, as DNA: TGTGCCAGCATGCCCCAGGGGGCAACCTACGAGCAGTACTTC. The chain couples TRBV2 to TRBJ2-7; 8 bases line up with TRBD1. With V trimmed by 7 bases and J by 2 bases, 7 bases remained unmatched. The CDR3 covers 14 residues. Germline CDR1 SNHLY, CDR2 FYNNEI.

The chain couples TRBV7-2 to TRBJ2-2, with 10 bases lining up with TRBD2. This CDR3 comprises 17 residues. V lost 3 bases and J lost 5; bases outside the gene matches: 9. Germline V gene lookup returns CDR1 SGHTA and CDR2 FQGNSA. The DNA of the CDR3 is TGTGCCAGCAGCTTGGGGAGCGGGAGGGCCTCTACCGGGGAGCTGTTTTTT. Protein sequence: CASSLGSGRASTGELFF.

V usage is TRBV6-1 and J usage is TRBJ2-5, with 11 bases identical to TRBD1. J was trimmed by 5 bases and V by 1 base; bases with no gene match: 9. This CDR3 has 17 residues. Germline lookup yields CDR1 MNHNS and CDR2 SASEGT. The CDR3 here is CASSEGAGTGGPETQYF. In DNA, the CDR3 is TGTGCCAGCAGTGAAGGGGCCGGGACAGGGGGTCCGGAGACCCAGTACTTC.

J is TRBJ2-1 and V is TRBV27, with 8 bases lining up with TRBD1. J lost 10 bases, V lost 0 bases, and 11 bases had no gene match. CDR3 length: 16 amino acids. From germline, CDR1 is MNHEY and CDR2 SMNVEV (reference sequence). CDR3 in amino acids: CASSLSWDRRSREQFF. In DNA form, the CDR3 reads TGTGCCAGCAGTTTATCGTGGGACAGGAGGTCCAGAGAGCAGTTCTTC.

J is TRBJ1-1 and V is TRBV7-9, with 7 bases fitting TRBD1. CDR1 is SEHNR, CDR2 FQNEAQ, per germline (reference sequence). Trimming removed 5 bases from V and 2 bases from J; junction bases left unmatched: 11. The length of the CDR3 is 16 residues. The CDR3 loop is CASSPDRDLYNTEAFF. The CDR3 DNA sequence: TGTGCCAGCAGCCCTGACAGGGACCTCTATAACACTGAAGCTTTCTTT. The whole variable domain, filled in from reference TRBV7-9 and TRBJ1-1, reads DTGVSQNPRHKITKRGQNVTFRCDPISEHNRLYWYRQTLGQGPEFLTYFQNEAQLEKSRLLSDRFSAERPKGSFSTLEIQRTEQGDSAMYLCASSPDRDLYNTEAFFGQGTRLTVV.

This clone was observed a few times. The J gene is TRBJ2-7, the V gene TRBV2, with D unresolved. The V end lost 5 bases, the J end lost 9 bases, and 17 bases lay between the germline ends. Germline values: CDR1 SNHLY, CDR2 FYNNEI. The CDR3 is made up of 13 amino acids. As DNA, the CDR3 is TGTGCCAGCAGTACCTGCGGCCGCGGATGGCAGTACTTC. Its translation: CASSTCGRGWQYF.

V and J are TRBV25-1 and TRBJ2-1, with 7 bases fitting TRBD2. The CDR3 runs to 15 residues. CDR1 is MGHDK, CDR2 SYGVNS, per germline. V lost 3 bases, J lost 9 bases, and 11 bases stayed unmatched. CDR3 sequence: CASSDGGEGQSEQFF. In DNA form, the CDR3 reads TGTGCCAGCAGTGATGGGGGGGAGGGCCAAAGTGAGCAGTTCTTC.